The entry below describes one TCR beta chain. Its recognized antigen is unknown. One base away there is no much larger clone; base qualities are not given. This sample is part of a study of cytomegalovirus exposure and HLA in healthy donors (dated by TCRdb to about 2017). Describing the broader study: According to an earlier analysis of 587 of the donors, 150 million to 200 million T cells yielded over 90 million unique TCR beta sequences and approximately 280 Gb of sequence data. The study was designed to test whether signatures of past pathogen exposure could be identified by cataloging public T cell receptors. In a later analysis, previously published TCR beta repertoires from about 640 donors were re-analyzed and high-resolution HLA genotyping was added so that TCR occurrence patterns could be studied. Four to six DR-DQ haplotypes were handled as single units for association and clustering, since linkage in the cohort was strong. Both class I and class II loci were covered by HLA typing, at four-digit resolution. Along with the approximately 620-subject first cohort, a separate validation cohort of around 110 different subjects was used. Among 398 genotyped donors of the cohort, an average of around 240,000 unique TCR beta nucleotide sequences were sequenced per donor, roughly 18% of them non-productive. An early release that covered about 600 HLA-typed donors contained around 300 gigabases of sequencing data and about 84 million unique TCR sequences. In an earlier analysis of 587 of the donors, high-throughput TCR beta sequencing was used to judge whether each TCR beta V gene segment behaved as functional or pseudogenic. Rather than drawing on any new phenotypic data, the later analysis identified candidate immune exposures from TCR beta sequences and the way those sequences occurred across donors. Genome-wide SNP genotypes for about 65% of the roughly 700 donors were used in a later genetic analysis, which treated that subset as a discovery cohort. Typing coverage varied by locus: roughly 629-640 donors for A, B, C, DRB1 and DQB1; roughly 560 for DQA1; 600 to 610 for DPA1; more than 450 for DPB1. Alongside the repertoire data, information on donor age, sex, ethnicity and CMV serostatus was compiled. All discovery cohort repertoires had been generated on a single sequencing platform. Among the roughly 390 genotyped donors, roughly 80% belonged to the genetic ancestry cluster associated with self-reported Caucasian donors. The study used immunosequencing to profile the T cell repertoires of several hundred subjects and linked those repertoires to cytomegalovirus serostatus. High-throughput TCR immunosequencing, statistical association of individual TCRs with disease status, and machine learning were combined to predict cytomegalovirus infection status.

From a lookup of the germline V gene, CDR1 and CDR2 are KGHSH and LQKENI. The germline ends are 8 bases apart after V is trimmed by 2 bases and J by 1 base. Measured from the cysteine to the phenylalanine, the CDR3 is 15 residues long. The CDR3 DNA has 45 bases and is translated from base 1. What the study reported, not specific to this receptor: The sequencing pipeline was judged likely to have produced a cluster of highly shared sequence variants as a technical artifact. According to a later analysis, most CMV-associated TCR beta chains appeared to be HLA-restricted, and the HLA associations seemed to be driven largely by CMV exposure. Specific HLA alleles were associated with 15,000 to 20,000 TCR beta sequences at a false discovery rate of 0.05 in a later analysis. Broadly in line with IMGT annotations, most TCR beta V segments showed up in productive rearrangements about 87% or about 30% of the time in an earlier analysis of several hundred of the donors. The authors suggested that the approach could potentially be extended to other disease states and immunological phenotypes. Some IMGT-functional V segments, including TRBV6-2 and TRBV6-3, could not be told apart with the 87-base-pair reads, so those segments were excluded. Because counts were too low, around 17 rarely observed V segments, including chromosome 9 orphons, were left out of the earlier analysis of some 600 of the donors. A later analysis found that TCR association rates varied across HLA loci, with DRB1 alleles showing the most associated TCRs and HLA-C alleles the fewest. Assigning TCR associations to individual alleles was difficult when HLA alleles, especially DR and DQ, strongly co-occurred. The classifier was reported to diagnose cytomegalovirus status with high specificity and sensitivity in both the original cohort and the validation cohort. In vitro tests confirmed that a few of the cytomegalovirus-associated TCR beta chains recognize cytomegalovirus antigens. A total of fewer than 200 TCR beta chains were listed by the study as associated with cytomegalovirus. In a later analysis, HLA-associated TCR beta chains showed more clonal expansion and lower generation probabilities than non-associated chains that were equally common. In a later genetic analysis, fewer N-insertions in productive TCRs were reported among donors in an Asian-associated ancestry cluster than the approximately 670-donor mean. Correlated functional status among segregating V segments might be attributable to linkage disequilibrium, but an unknown experimental factor could not be ruled out. Roughly uniform sequencing depth across donors was assumed in presence/absence analyses, although this assumption may not hold. Because HLA typing was missing for some donors at each locus, association tests included only the typed subset. For the cohort, immune exposure information was limited to CMV serostatus. Only TCR beta chains were sequenced in this cohort, and the absence of alpha or paired-chain data limited detectable features. According to a later analysis, parvovirus B19, influenza, CMV and Epstein-Barr virus appeared linked to several top co-occurrence clusters. Most TCR sequences were observed very rarely across donors, whereas some public TCRs were present in many individuals. A further reported finding was that TCR beta sequences accurately predicted the HLA-A and HLA-B alleles for most subjects in the first cohort. An association between a missense DCLRE1C variant and V-gene and J-gene trimming of TCR beta chains was found in a later genetic analysis and replicated in an independent cohort.

The cohort comprised more than 550 healthy bone marrow donors. At the time of sampling, every cohort member was nominally healthy, though immune exposures that went unrecorded were likely present. The donor was CMV seropositive and belonged to the group of 270 or so seropositive cohort members. Every donor gave a peripheral blood sample, and the peripheral blood mononuclear cells from that sample were used for TCR beta sequencing. The Qiagen DNeasy Blood Extraction Kit was used to extract genomic DNA from the blood cell samples. Receptor amplification or capture employed the immunoSEQ multiplex PCR assay. For the multiplex PCR, a mixture combining 60 forward primers for TCR Vbeta segments and 13 reverse primers for TCR Jbeta segments was used. Amplification of the CDR3 region of rearranged TCR beta genes was performed with a multiplex PCR assay on genomic DNA. The amplified TCR beta libraries were sequenced on the Illumina HiSeq System as 87-base-pair reads. The paper's processing steps were these. A later analysis counted about 80 million unique TCR beta chains across the roughly 700 repertoires, and some 11 million of these chains were shared by at least two donors. A nearest-neighbor algorithm error-corrected the raw reads and collapsed the reads into unique sequences, merging closely related sequences to remove PCR and sequencing errors. To assign V, D and J gene segments, CDR3 sequences were aligned to IMGT reference sequences. For a sequence to be retained, at least a six-nucleotide match to both a V gene segment and a J gene segment was required. Rearrangements were called productive when the CDR3 lacked stop codons and stayed in frame with V and J; all others were non-productive. Following IMGT convention, CDR3 was defined as the stretch from the second conserved V-encoded cysteine to the conserved J-encoded phenylalanine. In an earlier analysis of 500 to 650 of the donors, sequences lacking an unambiguous match to a single V gene segment were excluded. An earlier analysis of about 590 of the donors classified V segments as functional when productive rearrangements were above 56.7% and as segregating when the standard deviation between donors was above 5%. To diagnose cytomegalovirus status from the catalog of TCR beta chain sequences, a statistical classification framework was built. A later analysis assigned V and J genes by comparing TCR nucleotide sequences with IMGT/GENE-DB human TR gene sequences. The TCRdist pipeline was used in a later analysis to assign CDR3 sequences and most-parsimonious VDJ recombination scenarios. In a later analysis, each TCR beta chain was defined by its CDR3 amino acid sequence together with its V-gene family, and reads lacking a unique V-gene family were excluded. To address suspected cross-contamination and a sequencing artifact, a later analysis removed several hundred highly shared, low-generation-probability nucleotide sequences. A later analysis calculated a clonal expansion index for each public chain from normalized within-repertoire ranks of inferred template counts. In a later analysis, generation probabilities were computed using a VDJ recombination model fitted to out-of-frame rearrangements, and the results were checked against IGoR. Hypergeometric tests were used in a later analysis to score TCR-TCR, TCR-HLA and TCR-CMV co-occurrence, with a repertoire-size bias correction applied to the TCR pairs. False discovery rates were estimated in a later analysis by permuting HLA or CMV assignments 20 times. In a later analysis, co-occurring TCRs were grouped using DBSCAN, with TCRdist sequence similarity added in when clustering inside HLA-allele-positive subsets. Repertoires with fewer than 30,000 or more than 120,000 public chains were left out of co-occurrence clustering, as were about five repertoires with anomalous nucleotide sharing. The clones in this table, taken by TCRdb from immuneACCESS, are in-frame only. Not every clone is retained; where verified, under half of the shortfall comes from an unresolved V gene, and the cause of the rest is unknown. V and J calls and clone size are as listed in that table; D and trimming were resolved from the DNA. For this sample there are under 200,000 clones; 75% to 85% appear just once. Around 6% of the sample belongs to the ten largest clones.

The chain links TRBV18 with TRBJ2-2, with the identity of the D gene unclear. The clonotype was recovered from a man over 45 in good health and CMV-seropositive. The sample consisted of PBMCs. The CDR3 has the sequence CASSPELGNTGELFF. In nucleotide form, the sequence is TGTGCCAGCTCACCAGAGCTAGGGAACACCGGGGAGCTGTTTTTT.